The clone carrying this T cell receptor (beta chain) was counted many times. The data stem from a study of early T cells in non-severe SARS-CoV-2 infection. A single record per CDR3 protein comes from TCRdb applying MiXCR to the 5' RACE reads. The sample lists about 34,000 distinct CDR3 sequences, approximately 5.3% occurring once. Trimming shortened V by 7 bases and J by 8 bases, and 21 bases separated the two germline ends. The CDR3 runs to 14 residues. This TCR was recovered from an adult who was a healthcare worker with PCR-confirmed SARS-CoV-2 infection or an uninfected control (not recorded which). Sequenced sample: whole blood. The chain is built from TRBV12-3 or TRBV12-4 and TRBJ2-7, with D maybe TRBD2 (5 bases). The DNA for the CDR3 is TGTGCCAGCAACAACCGGGAACTCTTATCTCAGCAGTACTTC. Encoded protein: CASNNRELLSQQYF.